One and the same sample provided the 24 T cell receptor beta chains below, sequenced in a study of T cells in Graves' hyperthyroidism and ophthalmopathy. RNA transcripts yielded amplified TCR beta CDR3 regions. RT-PCR in the first round (using the HTBI primer set) targeted the TCR CDR3. Each CDR3 protein gets one entry after TCRdb re-called the multiplex PCR reads with MiXCR. The top ten clones hold around 8% of a sample with fewer than 750,000 distinct CDR3 sequences, approximately 44% of them seen once. Specimen: peripheral blood or thyroid tissue (not recorded which). Source of these receptors: a woman younger than 35 with Graves' hyperthyroidism.

The chain joins TRBV7-6 to TRBJ1-2, with 7 nucleotides matching TRBD1. The V and J ends lost 0 bases and 4 bases, in that order; junction bases with no gene match: 5. CDR1 and CDR2 from the germline V gene are SGHVS and FNYEAQ. This CDR3 region has 15 residues. CDR3 coding DNA: TGTGCCAGCAGCTTAGCGACCAGGGGGGCCTATGGCTACACCTTC. Protein product: CASSLATRGAYGYTF.

This clonotype occurred many times. This rearrangement joins TRBV13 to TRBJ2-5; D may be TRBD1 (5 bases). The V end was cut by 1 base, the J end by 5 bases, with 14 bases between. CDR1 and CDR2 from the germline V gene are PRHDT and FYEKMQ (reference sequence). The CDR3 loop spans 15 amino acids. CDR3 DNA sequence: TGTGCCAGCAGCTTAGTAGGGTCTAGGGGTGAGACCCAGTACTTC. This translates into CASSLVGSRGETQYF. The variable domain in full, with the rest retrieved from reference TRBV13 and TRBJ2-5, is AAGVIQSPRHLIKEKRETATLKCYPIPRHDTVYWYQQGPGQDPQFLISFYEKMQSDKGSIPDRFSAQQFSDYHSELNMSSLELGDSALYFCASSLVGSRGETQYFGPGTRLLVL.

The chain uses TRBV7-9 and TRBJ1-2; 8 bases are a match to TRBD1. Germline V gives CDR1 SEHNR, CDR2 FQNEAQ (reference sequence). J was trimmed by 2 bases and V by 5 bases; bases with no gene match: 10. The CDR3 has 16 amino acids. The CDR3 bases are TGTGCCAGCAGCCGCAGGGGGCCAGGGACGAACTATGGCTACACCTTC. It is translated as CASSRRGPGTNYGYTF.

In the case of this clonotype: With a much larger clone just one base away, this may be a read error. The V and J genes are TRBV29-1 and TRBJ2-3; D uncertain. Trimming shortened V by 3 bases and J by 0 bases, and 4 bases separated the two germline ends. Germline-derived CDR1 and CDR2 are SQVTM and ANQGSEA. This CDR3 has 12 residues. CDR3 region: CSVEGSTDTQYF. The DNA for the CDR3 is TGCAGCGTTGAGGGGAGCACAGATACGCAGTATTTT.

Only one count was recorded for this clonotype. V and J are TRBV29-1 and TRBJ1-5, with a possible D match to TRBD1 (5 bases). Germline loops: CDR1 SQVTM, CDR2 ANQGSEA. The CDR3 has 13 residues. V was shortened by 7 bases and J by 7 bases, with 17 bases between the two germline ends. CDR3 DNA sequence: TGCAGCGCCCAAGGTGGGGGGGGGCAGCCCCAGCATTTT. This gives the protein CSAQGGGGQPQHF.

Comments on this clonotype: This may be a read error: a much more frequent sequence differs by one nucleotide. V and J are TRBV9 and TRBJ1-6; D uncertain. The CDR3 sequence is 15 residues long. Germline V gene data show CDR1 as SGDLS and CDR2 as YYNGEE. The CDR3 sequence: CASSPPGVLHSPPHF. CDR3 nucleotide sequence: TGTGCCAGCAGCCCCCCAGGAGTTCTACATTCGCCCCCCCACTTT.

This clonotype was seen repeatedly, ten times or more. Germline and junction disagree at one end, which may indicate a read error. The chain couples TRBV7-7 to TRBJ2-7, with 9 bases aligning to TRBD1. Germline-derived CDR1 and CDR2 are SSHAT and FNYEAQ (reference sequence). The CDR3 is 17 residues long. CDR3 in DNA: TGTGCTAGCAGCTTATTCGGACAGGGGACGGGCCCCTACGAGCAGTACTTC. This gives the protein CASSLFGQGTGPYEQYF.

On this clonotype: At one of its ends the junction is not consistent with the germline gene, which may arise from a read error. The gene calls are TRBV7-9 and TRBJ2-7, with 11 positions matching TRBD1. Germline lookup yields CDR1 SEHNR and CDR2 FQNEAQ (reference sequence). This CDR3 region has 14 residues. The CDR3 protein is CASSFGQGAYGQYF. CDR3 in DNA: TGTGCCAGCAGCTTCGGACAGGGGGCTTACGGGCAGTACTTC.

A remark on this clonotype: Lacking the conserved final phenylalanine or tryptophan, this CDR3 likely reflects a read error. The chain links TRBV2 to TRBJ2-5; D gene ambiguous. With 5 bases removed from V and 9 bases from J, the gap between germline ends came to 19 bases. The germline V gene has CDR1 SNHLY and CDR2 FYNNEI. The CDR3 spans 14 residues. Here the CDR3 reads CASSFGQVNQPQYL. CDR3 sequence (DNA): TGTGCCAGCAGTTTCGGGCAGGTCAATCAGCCCCAGTACCTC.

The chain employs TRBV2 and TRBJ2-3; D call uncertain. The CDR3 totals 15 residues. Germline V CDR1 and CDR2: SNHLY, FYNNEI. Between the trimmed V and J ends, which lost 2 bases and 2 bases, there was a span of 11 bases. The CDR3 reads CASSEWQEDTDTQYF. The CDR3 region has the DNA TGTGCCAGCAGTGAATGGCAAGAAGACACAGATACGCAGTATTTT.

This clonotype was seen ten or more times. The gene calls are TRBV6-1 and TRBJ1-1; D is perhaps TRBD1 (6 bases). Deletions cut 3 bases from V and 2 bases from J, with 16 bases between. Germline assignment: CDR1 MNHNS and CDR2 SASEGT. This CDR3 spans 16 amino acids. The CDR3 DNA reads as TGTGCCAGCAGTGATGCAGGGACACACATCAACACTGAAGCTTTCTTT. Translating it yields CASSDAGTHINTEAFF.

The chain uses TRBV27 and TRBJ2-5; possibly TRBD2 for D (7 bases). The germline V and J ends were trimmed by 8 bases and 5 bases, with 12 bases remaining between them. This CDR3 is 12 amino acids long. Germline CDR1 reads MNHEY; CDR2 reads SMNVEV (reference sequence). The CDR3 bases are TGTGCCAGCGGGGGGGGCTGGGAGACCCAGTACTTC. Translated, it gives CASGGGWETQYF.

In nucleotides, the CDR3 is TGTGCCAGCAGTTACGCTACTCTTAGGGGGTACCAAGAGACCCAGTACTTC. Encoded protein: CASSYATLRGYQETQYF. This chain links TRBV6-2 or TRBV6-3 with TRBJ2-5; D perhaps matches TRBD1 (6 bases). The CDR3 has 17 amino acids. V lost 2 bases and J 0 bases, leaving 16 bases between the germline ends. Germline V gene sequence: CDR1 MNHEY, CDR2 SVGEGT.

This clonotype was seen repeatedly, ten times or more. This rearrangement joins TRBV2 to TRBJ2-2, with D maybe TRBD2 (6 bases). V was shortened by 3 bases and J by 1 base, with 9 bases between the two germline ends. The germline CDR1 and CDR2 sequences are SNHLY and FYNNEI. CDR3 length: 15 residues. This CDR3 reads CASSEVSGNTGELFF. The CDR3 bases are TGTGCCAGCAGTGAGGTTAGCGGGAACACCGGGGAGCTGTTTTTT.

This clonotype was counted ten times or more. The genes are TRBV19 and TRBJ1-6; a weak D match, TRBD1 (6 bases). Looked up from germline, CDR1 is LNHDA and CDR2 is SQIVND (reference sequence). The ends were cut back, 5 bases at V and 9 bases at J, with 14 bases in the middle. CDR3 length equals 14 residues. CDR3 residues: CASSLQGRGSPLHF. CDR3 DNA sequence: TGTGCCAGTAGTCTCCAGGGGAGAGGTTCACCCCTCCACTTT.

This chain links TRBV29-1 with TRBJ2-6, with D possibly matching TRBD1 (6 bases). CDR1 and CDR2 from the germline V gene are SQVTM and ANQGSEA. This CDR3 has 15 amino acids. CDR3 residues: CSDRTASSGANVLTF. In nucleotides, the CDR3 is TGCAGTGACCGGACAGCGAGCTCTGGGGCCAACGTCCTGACTTTC.

The genes are TRBV24-1 and TRBJ1-5, with 7 bases matching TRBD1. CDR3 length: 13 residues. Per the germline V gene, CDR1 is KGHDR and CDR2 is SFDVKD. The DNA for the CDR3 is TGTGCTTCAGGACAGGCGGACAATCAGCCCCAGCATTTT. The encoded protein is CASGQADNQPQHF.

The chain recombines TRBV12-3 or TRBV12-4 with TRBJ2-7; the D gene could be TRBD1 or TRBD2 (5 bases each). The germline V and J ends were trimmed by 6 bases and 2 bases, with 14 bases remaining between them. The CDR3 spans 14 residues. In DNA, the CDR3 is TGTGCCAGCAGCTCTTCGGGGACCACCTACGAGCAGTACTTC. As protein: CASSSSGTTYEQYF.

The genes are TRBV20-1 and TRBJ2-5; D is possibly TRBD2 (6 bases). V lost 5 bases and J lost 7, with 14 bases in between. Germline values: CDR1 DFQATT, CDR2 SNEGSKA (reference sequence). CDR3 length equals 12 residues. The CDR3 DNA follows: TGCAGTGCTGCGGGACCCGTGGGGACCCAGTACTTC. Its protein is CSAAGPVGTQYF.

This clonotype was detected only once. The chain has TRBV6-6 and TRBJ2-2; 8 bases align to TRBD2. This CDR3 has 17 amino acids. V trimming: 4 bases; J trimming: 7 bases; junction bases outside the gene matches: 14. From germline, CDR1 is MNHNY and CDR2 SVGAGI (reference sequence). This chain's CDR3 is CASSSAGGVTGIGELFF. The CDR3 DNA is TGTGCCAGCAGTTCCGCGGGGGGCGTCACAGGCATCGGGGAGCTGTTTTTT.

This clonotype occurred a few times. The chain has TRBV24-1 and TRBJ2-1; 7 bases map to TRBD2. The germline gives CDR1 KGHDR, CDR2 SFDVKD. After removal of 3 bases from V and 1 base from J, the junction contained 5 bases not matched to a gene. The CDR3 has 16 residues. The CDR3 DNA follows: TGTGCCACCAGTGATAACGGGGGAGGGTCCTACAATGAGCAGTTCTTC. Translating it yields CATSDNGGGSYNEQFF.

The rearrangement links TRBV20-1 to TRBJ1-5; D not certain. Germline-derived CDR1 and CDR2 are DFQATT and SNEGSKA (reference sequence). The V and J ends lost 6 bases and 4 bases respectively, with 16 bases between them. CDR3 length: 14 amino acids. For the CDR3, the DNA is TGCAGTGCGATAGGACGGGAGGGTAATCAGCCCCAGCATTTT. Its protein is CSAIGREGNQPQHF.

At least ten counts were recorded for this clonotype. V and J are TRBV9 and TRBJ1-2; D is ambiguous. The CDR3 is 11 residues long. Germline CDR1 is SGDLS and CDR2 is YYNGEE. With 3 bases removed from V and 3 bases from J, the gap between germline ends came to 3 bases. CDR3 DNA: TGTGCCAGCAGCGCGTACTATGGCTACACCTTC. The encoded protein is CASSAYYGYTF.

The CDR3 DNA reads as TGTGCCAGCAGTGCAGACAGGGTTGAAGCTTTCTTT. It yields the protein CASSADRVEAFF. V usage is TRBV6-6 and J usage is TRBJ1-1; 7 bases agree with TRBD1. From germline, CDR1 is MNHNY and CDR2 SVGAGI (reference sequence). The CDR3 runs to 12 residues. V shed 5 bases, J shed 7 bases, and the junction held 4 bases outside the gene matches.